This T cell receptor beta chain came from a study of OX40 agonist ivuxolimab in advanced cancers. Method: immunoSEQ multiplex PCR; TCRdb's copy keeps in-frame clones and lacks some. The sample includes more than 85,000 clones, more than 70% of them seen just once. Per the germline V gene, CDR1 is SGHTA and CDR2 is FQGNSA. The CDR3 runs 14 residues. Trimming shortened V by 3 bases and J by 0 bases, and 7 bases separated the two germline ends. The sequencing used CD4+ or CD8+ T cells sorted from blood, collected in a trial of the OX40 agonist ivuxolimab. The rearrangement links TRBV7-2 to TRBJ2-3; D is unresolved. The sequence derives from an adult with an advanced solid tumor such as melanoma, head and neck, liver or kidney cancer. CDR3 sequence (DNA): TGTGCCAGCAGCTTTGCTCTAAGCACAGATACGCAGTATTTT. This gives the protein CASSFALSTDTQYF. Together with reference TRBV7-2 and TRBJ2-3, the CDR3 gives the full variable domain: GAGVSQSPSNKVTEKGKDVELRCDPISGHTALYWYRQSLGQGLEFLIYFQGNSAPDKSGLPSDRFSAERTGGSVSTLTIQRTQQEDSAVYLCASSFALSTDTQYFGPGTRLTVL.